One T cell receptor beta chain is described in this entry. Libraries were prepared by immunoSEQ multiplex PCR; TCRdb keeps only in-frame clonotypes and omits some of them. The sample has roughly 7,000 clones, approximately 60% seen once. Germline-derived CDR1 and CDR2 are LNHDA and SQIVND (reference sequence). The V and J ends lost 5 bases and 4 bases, in that order; junction bases with no gene match: 9. The CDR3 sequence is 15 residues long. This sample was taken from a study of neoadjuvant anti-PD-1 for oral cavity cancer. Sequenced material: tumor tissue, taken before nivolumab (anti-PD-1) treatment. This chain joins TRBV19 and TRBJ1-2; the match to TRBD1 covers 8 bases. The sequence was collected from a person aged 35-79 years with oral cavity squamous cell carcinoma. CDR3 bases: TGTGCCAGTAGTCCCCCCCGGGGACAGGCCTATGGCTACACCTTC. It encodes CASSPPRGQAYGYTF. Looking up the rest from reference TRBV19 and TRBJ1-2 gives the full variable domain: DGGITQSPKYLFRKEGQNVTLSCEQNLNHDAMYWYRQDPGQGLRLIYYSQIVNDFQKGDIAEGYSVSREKKESFPLTVTSAQKNPTAFYLCASSPPRGQAYGYTFGSGTRLTVV.